This TCR beta chain was obtained from a study of cytomegalovirus exposure and HLA in healthy donors. Study information: Researchers found that just over 80% of over 350 genotyped donors fell within the Caucasian-associated ancestry cluster.

Study-wide points: Among donors in an Asian-associated ancestry cluster, a later analysis reportedly found fewer N-insertions than the roughly 610-donor mean.

Trimming shortened V by 0 bases and J by 0 bases, and 9 bases separated the two germline ends. Germline CDR1 is WSHSY and CDR2 is SAAADI. CDR3 length: 16 amino acids. This clone has a single count. Its antigen is unknown. The PCR was carried out with 60 Vbeta primers and 13 Jbeta primers. The data were produced by immunoSEQ multiplex PCR, yet TCRdb's version contains in-frame clones alone and is incomplete. The sample shows 160,000 or so clones, 75% to 80% of them seen only once. The chain has TRBV10-2 and TRBJ1-5; D is unresolved. The receptor comes from a man aged 40-50 years in good health and CMV-seropositive. Specimen: PBMCs. The CDR3 here is CASSESQPYSNQPQHF. The CDR3, as DNA: TGCGCCAGCAGTGAGTCTCAACCCTATAGCAATCAGCCCCAGCATTTT.